What follows are 6 T cell receptor beta chains derived from one specimen sequenced in a study of T cell responses to AZD1222 COVID-19 vaccine. The table came from immunoSEQ multiplex PCR; TCRdb's copy has only in-frame clones and leaves some out. The table lists some 90,000 clones, about 89% of them singletons, with about 5% in the top ten. Specimen: peripheral blood, collected 28 days after the second AZD1222 dose. These receptors came from an adult who received the AZD1222 COVID-19 vaccine.

The chain combines TRBV5-6 with TRBJ1-6; TRBD1 matches 11 bases. J was trimmed by 12 bases and V by 4 bases; bases with no gene match: 9. Germline V CDR1 and CDR2: SGHDT, YYEEEE. CDR3 length equals 15 residues. The DNA of the CDR3 is TGTGCCAGCAGCACCCCGGGACAGGGGGGGAAACCCCTCCACTTT. This sequence encodes CASSTPGQGGKPLHF.

The J gene is TRBJ2-2, the V gene TRBV28; 8 bases are a match to TRBD1. CDR1 MDHEN and CDR2 SYDVKM come from the germline V gene. The CDR3 runs 15 residues. Losses at the gene ends were 5 bases for V and 7 bases for J; bases not matched to a gene: 9. The CDR3 reads CASSPRTGRSGELFF. CDR3 in DNA: TGTGCCAGCAGTCCGCGGACAGGGAGAAGCGGGGAGCTGTTTTTT.

The genes are TRBV6-5 and TRBJ1-2, with D possibly TRBD1 on 6 matching bases. The V end was cut by 7 bases, the J end by 2 bases, with 11 bases between. Germline V gene sequence: CDR1 MNHEY, CDR2 SVGAGI. The CDR3 runs to 13 residues. This CDR3 reads CASNNDRNYGYTF. In DNA form, the CDR3 reads TGTGCCAGCAACAACGACAGGAACTATGGCTACACCTTC.

The chain uses TRBV28 and TRBJ1-4; tentative D call: TRBD1 (6 bases). This CDR3 region has 15 residues. Germline V gene lookup returns CDR1 MDHEN and CDR2 SYDVKM. Trimming pared 6 bases from V and 7 bases from J, leaving 18 bases between. The CDR3 loop reads CASSLVGTQVEKLFF. The CDR3 DNA reads as TGTGCCAGCAGCCTGGTGGGGACACAAGTTGAAAAACTGTTTTTT.

The V and J genes are TRBV6-1 and TRBJ1-3; D might be TRBD1 (6 bases). Germline V gene sequence: CDR1 MNHNS, CDR2 SASEGT. Trimming cost V 7 bases and J 1 base, with 11 bases left between them. This CDR3 is 14 amino acids long. CDR3 DNA: TGTGCCAGCAATCACAGGGTATCTGGAAACACCATATATTTT. Residues: CASNHRVSGNTIYF.

V is TRBV18 and J is TRBJ2-2; TRBD1 matches 8 bases. Trimming took 3 bases from V and 1 from J; bases not matched to a gene: 4. Per the germline V gene, CDR1 is KGHSH and CDR2 is LQKENI. The CDR3 spans 16 residues. CDR3 nucleotides: TGTGCCAGCTCACCTCCCGGGACAGGGAACACCGGGGAGCTGTTTTTT. As protein: CASSPPGTGNTGELFF.